The sequence of this T cell receptor (beta chain) was determined in a study of T cells in Graves' hyperthyroidism and ophthalmopathy. Findings of the study overall: Blood also carried most thyroid clonotypes expanded above 0.001.

In germline, CDR1 is KGHSY, CDR2 FQNENV. The CDR3 spans 15 residues. Trimming took 1 base from V and 3 from J; bases not matched to a gene: 3. Comment on this clonotype: Its target is not known.

Using RNA transcripts as the source, TCR beta CDR3 regions were amplified. First-round RT-PCR of the TCR CDR3 relied on the HTBI primer set. One entry per CDR3 protein results from TCRdb running MiXCR on the multiplex PCR reads. Of a few hundred thousand distinct CDR3 sequences listed, around 46% are singletons. Graves' hyperthyroidism without ophthalmopathy progression within 18 months was termed stable. Recently diagnosed hyperthyroidism of less than 2 months' duration affected patients aged 18 to 65. This chain uses TRBV16 with TRBJ1-2, with TRBD1 identical over 9 bases. Source material: peripheral blood or thyroid tissue (not recorded which). The receptor's source is a woman younger than 35 with Graves' hyperthyroidism. The CDR3 coding sequence is TGTGCCAGCAGCCAATTCACAGGGGGCGACTATGGCTACACCTTC. Its translation is CASSQFTGGDYGYTF.